This T cell receptor (beta chain) is drawn from a study of cytomegalovirus exposure and HLA in healthy donors. In this sample, this clone turned up a few times. Vbeta (60) and Jbeta (13) primers were used in the PCR. Sequencing used immunoSEQ multiplex PCR; TCRdb keeps in-frame clones, though not all of them. The table includes under 150,000 clones, roughly three quarters detected once. The CDR3 is 17 amino acids. Germline V lookup: CDR1 SGDLS, CDR2 YYNGEE. The junction had 10 bases not matched to a gene; V was cut back by 4 bases and J by 2 bases. The V call is TRBV9, the J call TRBJ2-3; 10 nucleotides agree with TRBD2. The specimen sequenced was PBMCs. This receptor was identified in a man between 25 and 39 years old in good health and CMV-seropositive. CDR3 coding DNA: TGTGCCAGCAGCCCACGGGGTAGCGGGAGGTACACAGATACGCAGTATTTT. Its protein product is CASSPRGSGRYTDTQYF.